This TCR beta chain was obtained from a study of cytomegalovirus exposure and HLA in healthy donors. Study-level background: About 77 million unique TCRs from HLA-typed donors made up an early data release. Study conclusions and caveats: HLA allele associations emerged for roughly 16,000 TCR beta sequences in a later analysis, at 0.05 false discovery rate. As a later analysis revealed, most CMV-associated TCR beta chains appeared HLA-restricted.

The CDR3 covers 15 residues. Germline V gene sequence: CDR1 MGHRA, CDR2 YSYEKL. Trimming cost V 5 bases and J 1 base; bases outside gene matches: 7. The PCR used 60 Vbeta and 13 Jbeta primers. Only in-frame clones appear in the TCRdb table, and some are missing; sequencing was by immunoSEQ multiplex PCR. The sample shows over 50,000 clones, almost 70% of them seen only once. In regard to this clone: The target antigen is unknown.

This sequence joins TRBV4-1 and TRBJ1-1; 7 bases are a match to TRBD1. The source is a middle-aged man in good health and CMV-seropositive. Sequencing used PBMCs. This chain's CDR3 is CASSAWDSGNTEAFF. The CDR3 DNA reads TGCGCCAGCAGCGCGTGGGACAGCGGGAACACTGAAGCTTTCTTT.